Listed here are 12 T cell receptor beta chains from one sample, sequenced in a study of T-cell memory formation after mild COVID-19. TCRdb independently ran MiXCR on the 5' RACE reads; one entry per CDR3 protein. The table records 220,000 or so distinct CDR3 sequences, 9.5% of them present only once. Sequenced material: PBMCs or a T cell subset sorted from them (not recorded which). The receptor source for this set is a man between 18 and 35 years old who had mild COVID-19 (a few samples of this study predate the infection). Cell type and time point are not known.

This clonotype was seen more than once but under ten times. This chain links TRBV5-1 with TRBJ2-3, with 8 bases identical to TRBD2. The CDR3 totals 15 residues. Germline V gene data show CDR1 as SGHRS and CDR2 as YFSETQ. After removal of 7 bases from V and 3 bases from J, the junction contained 10 bases not matched to a gene. In DNA form, the CDR3 reads TGCGCCAGCGGCCCCCTCGGGGGGGGAACAGATACGCAGTATTTT. It translates to CASGPLGGGTDTQYF.

This chain uses TRBV20-1 with TRBJ2-5; the D is unclear. This CDR3 is built from 12 residues. V was clipped by 0 bases and J by 3 bases, with 5 bases between them. The germline CDR1 and CDR2 sequences are DFQATT and SNEGSKA (reference sequence). CDR3 region: CSARDYKETQYF. CDR3 bases: TGCAGTGCTAGAGACTACAAAGAGACCCAGTACTTC.

This clonotype was detected only a few times. The chain links TRBV7-2 to TRBJ1-1; D is perhaps TRBD1 (5 bases). The germline V and J ends were trimmed by 5 bases and 0 bases, with 13 bases remaining between them. Germline V gene data show CDR1 as SGHTA and CDR2 as FQGNSA. The CDR3 sequence is 15 residues long. The CDR3 is CASSNSGLMNTEAFF. The CDR3 DNA sequence: TGTGCCAGCAGCAATTCGGGACTGATGAACACTGAAGCTTTCTTT.

This clonotype was counted ten times or more. The chain joins TRBV6-2 or TRBV6-3 to TRBJ2-7; D is perhaps TRBD1 (5 bases). CDR3 size: 15 residues. Germline V lookup: CDR1 MNHEY, CDR2 SVGEGT. The V end was cut by 6 bases, the J end by 3 bases, with 18 bases between. CDR3 amino acids: CASSLDTANLYEQYV. DNA of the CDR3: TGTGCCAGCAGCTTGGACACCGCAAACCTCTACGAGCAGTACGTC.

The rearrangement joins TRBV5-1 to TRBJ2-1; tentatively, D is TRBD1 or TRBD2 (6 bases each). Per the germline V gene, CDR1 is SGHRS and CDR2 is YFSETQ. The CDR3 sequence is 14 residues long. The germline V and J ends were trimmed by 10 bases and 8 bases, with 22 bases remaining between them. CDR3 in amino acids: CAGGRGGPRDEQFF. The CDR3 DNA reads as TGCGCCGGGGGGCGAGGCGGCCCCAGGGATGAGCAGTTCTTC.

The rearrangement uses TRBV5-1 and TRBJ2-7; the D gene is possibly TRBD2 (6 bases). This CDR3 comprises 13 residues. CDR1 and CDR2 (germline): SGHRS, YFSETQ. With 4 bases removed from V and 6 bases from J, the gap between germline ends came to 14 bases. DNA for the CDR3: TGCGCCAGCAGCACGGACGCCGGGGGCGAGCAGTACTTC. The encoded protein is CASSTDAGGEQYF.

The chain recombines TRBV20-1 with TRBJ2-7; D is uncertain. The CDR3 is 13 amino acids. Trimming shortened V by 2 bases and J by 2 bases, and 10 bases separated the two germline ends. Germline V gives CDR1 DFQATT, CDR2 SNEGSKA (reference sequence). The DNA for the CDR3 is TGCAGTGCTAGACATCCGGGCACCTACGAGCAGTACGTC. Its translation is CSARHPGTYEQYV.

The table lists this clonotype with many counts. The chain is built from TRBV2 and TRBJ2-4; weak D call: TRBD1 (6 bases). The CDR3 contains 12 residues. Trimming removed 6 bases from V and 6 bases from J, with 9 bases in between. The germline V gene has CDR1 SNHLY and CDR2 FYNNEI. CDR3 amino acids: CASRDSLNIQYF. The CDR3 nucleotides read TGTGCCAGCAGGGACAGTTTAAACATTCAGTACTTC.

The gene calls are TRBV7-3 and TRBJ2-1; possibly TRBD2 for D (5 bases). Trimming shortened V by 5 bases and J by 8 bases, and 13 bases separated the two germline ends. This CDR3 has 13 amino acids. CDR1 is SGHTA, CDR2 FQGTGA, per germline. CDR3: CASSPSPEDEQFF. As DNA, the CDR3 is TGTGCCAGCAGCCCGAGCCCGGAGGATGAGCAGTTCTTC.

The chain employs TRBV20-1 and TRBJ2-4; 7 bases match TRBD1. Unmatched junction bases numbered 9, after V lost 7 bases and J lost 6 bases. There are 13 residues in the CDR3. Germline assignment: CDR1 DFQATT and CDR2 SNEGSKA (reference sequence). Here the CDR3 reads CSGRDSRSNIQYF. CDR3 bases: TGCAGTGGAAGGGACAGTCGGTCAAACATTCAGTACTTC.

This chain uses TRBV12-3 or TRBV12-4 with TRBJ2-5; 10 positions match TRBD2. The trim removed 2 bases at V and 4 bases at J, leaving 13 bases unmatched. The CDR3 has 18 residues. The CDR3 DNA is TGTGCCAGCAGTTTAACAGCGGGGGGGCGTTTCTCAGGAGAGACCCAGTACTTC. Translation gives CASSLTAGGRFSGETQYF.

This chain uses TRBV18 with TRBJ2-3; D gene unclear. The CDR3 sequence is 14 residues long. Trimming left V 0 bases short and J 5 bases short, with 9 bases between. CDR1 and CDR2 from the germline V gene are KGHSH and LQKENI. As DNA, the CDR3 is TGTGCCAGCTCACCACCCGAAGGAATAGATACGCAGTATTTT. This sequence encodes CASSPPEGIDTQYF.